This TCR beta chain was documented in a study of cytomegalovirus exposure and HLA in healthy donors. The CDR3 runs to 14 residues. Looked up from germline, CDR1 is MNHEY and CDR2 is SVGAGI. V lost 5 bases and J lost 7; bases outside the gene matches: 8. Findings of the study overall: Accurate HLA-A and HLA-B prediction from TCR beta sequences was reported for most subjects.

In regard to this clone: Its antigen is as yet unknown.

The PCR contained 60 Vbeta and 13 Jbeta primers. Repertoires were generated with immunoSEQ multiplex PCR, while TCRdb's copy carries only in-frame clones and drops some. The table records 150,000 to 200,000 clones, 77% of them present only once. Sequenced: PBMCs. This chain connects TRBV6-5 to TRBJ1-5, with TRBD1 matching 7 bases. This clonotype was obtained from a woman aged 25 to 39 in good health and CMV-seronegative. The CDR3 DNA follows: TGTGCCAGCAGTGATGACAGGGTCGGACAGCCCCAGCATTTT. Translating gives CASSDDRVGQPQHF.